This T cell receptor beta chain was identified in a study of T cell repertoires in cytomegalovirus infection. The germline CDR1 and CDR2 sequences are MNHNS and SASEGT. There are 14 residues in the CDR3. V lost 5 bases to trimming and J lost 5 bases; unmatched junction nucleotides: 8. This clonotype was seen more than once but under ten times. Antigen unknown. TCRdb reprocessed the reads via MiXCR and lists one record per CDR3 protein. The sample contains about 100,000 distinct CDR3 sequences, roughly a quarter of which appear only once. Overall study results and limits: HLA-C-restricted CMV clonotypes gave the most frequent clonotype in two of eight donors.

Input material: CD8+ T cells from PBMCs. This TCR derives from a human donor in good health (CMV status not recorded). Some clones in this sample may be carry-over from other donors' samples. V gene TRBV6-1 combines with J gene TRBJ2-7; TRBD1 agrees at 8 bases. As DNA, the CDR3 is TGTGCCAGCAGTTTTCGAGGACAGGGCGACGAGCAGTACTTC. It encodes CASSFRGQGDEQYF.